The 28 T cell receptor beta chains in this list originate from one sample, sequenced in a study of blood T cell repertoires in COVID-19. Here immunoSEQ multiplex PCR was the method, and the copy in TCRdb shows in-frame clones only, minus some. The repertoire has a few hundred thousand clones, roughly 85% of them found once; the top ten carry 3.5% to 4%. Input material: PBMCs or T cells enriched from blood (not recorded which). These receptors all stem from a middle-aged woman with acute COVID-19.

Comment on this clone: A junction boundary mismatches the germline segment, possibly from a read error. CDR3 loop: CASREGGGILHF. CDR3 in DNA: TGTGCCAGCAGAGAAGGGGGCGGAATACTGCATTTT. V gene TRBV3-1 (or the pseudogene TRBV3-2) combines with J gene TRBJ2-3, with 7 bases aligning to TRBD1. The V gene's germline CDR1 is LGHDT and CDR2 YNNKEL (reference sequence). This CDR3 has 12 residues.

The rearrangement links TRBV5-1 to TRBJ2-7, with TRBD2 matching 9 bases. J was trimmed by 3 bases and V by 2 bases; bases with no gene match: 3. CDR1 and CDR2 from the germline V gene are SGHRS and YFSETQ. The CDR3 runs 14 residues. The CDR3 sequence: CASSFATSGYEQYF. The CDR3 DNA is TGCGCCAGCAGCTTTGCGACTAGCGGCTACGAGCAGTACTTC.

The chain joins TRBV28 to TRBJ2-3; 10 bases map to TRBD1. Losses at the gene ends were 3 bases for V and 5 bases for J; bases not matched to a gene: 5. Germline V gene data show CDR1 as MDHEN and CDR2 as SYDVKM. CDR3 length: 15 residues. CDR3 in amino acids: CASSFDRGRIDTQYF. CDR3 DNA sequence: TGTGCCAGCAGTTTCGACAGGGGGCGGATAGATACGCAGTATTTT.

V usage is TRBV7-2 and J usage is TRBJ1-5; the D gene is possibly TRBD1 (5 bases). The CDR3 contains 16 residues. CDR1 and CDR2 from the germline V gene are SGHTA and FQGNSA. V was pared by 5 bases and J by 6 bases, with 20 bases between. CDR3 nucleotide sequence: TGTGCCAGCAGCCCCCCAGACAGAGGTTTAGGTCAGCCCCAGCATTTT. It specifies CASSPPDRGLGQPQHF.

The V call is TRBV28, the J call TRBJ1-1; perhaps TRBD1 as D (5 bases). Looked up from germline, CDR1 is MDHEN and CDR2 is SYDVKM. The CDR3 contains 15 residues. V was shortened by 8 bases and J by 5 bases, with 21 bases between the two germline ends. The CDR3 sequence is CASSSLTGGVTEAFF. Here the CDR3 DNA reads TGTGCCAGCTCGTCCTTAACAGGAGGGGTAACTGAAGCTTTCTTT.

Here the CDR3 DNA reads TGTGCCTGGAGTTCCCTCCCAGGACTAGCGGGATATGAGCAGTTCTTC. Its protein is CAWSSLPGLAGYEQFF. The chain links TRBV30 to TRBJ2-1; 12 bases are shared with TRBD2. V was clipped by 2 bases and J by 8 bases; unmatched bases: 10. Germline assignment: CDR1 GTSNPN and CDR2 SVGIG (reference sequence). This CDR3 contains 16 residues.

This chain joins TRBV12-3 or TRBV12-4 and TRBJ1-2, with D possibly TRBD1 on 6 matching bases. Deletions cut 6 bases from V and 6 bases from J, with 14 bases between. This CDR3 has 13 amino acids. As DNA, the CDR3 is TGTGCCAGCAGAAACACTCGGGACAATGGCTACACCTTC. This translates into CASRNTRDNGYTF.

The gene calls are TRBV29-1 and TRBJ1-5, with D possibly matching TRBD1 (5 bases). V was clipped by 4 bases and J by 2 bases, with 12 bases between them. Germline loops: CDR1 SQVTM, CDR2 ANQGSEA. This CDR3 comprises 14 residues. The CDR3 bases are TGCAGCGTTGTCCCCGGGGGAGGCAATCAGCCCCAGCATTTT. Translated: CSVVPGGGNQPQHF.

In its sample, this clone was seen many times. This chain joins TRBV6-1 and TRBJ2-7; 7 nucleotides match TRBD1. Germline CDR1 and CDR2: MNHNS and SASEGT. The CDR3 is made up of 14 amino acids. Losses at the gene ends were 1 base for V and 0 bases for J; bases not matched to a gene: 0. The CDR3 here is CASSEGDSSYEQYF. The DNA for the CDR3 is TGTGCCAGCAGTGAAGGGGACAGCTCCTACGAGCAGTACTTC.

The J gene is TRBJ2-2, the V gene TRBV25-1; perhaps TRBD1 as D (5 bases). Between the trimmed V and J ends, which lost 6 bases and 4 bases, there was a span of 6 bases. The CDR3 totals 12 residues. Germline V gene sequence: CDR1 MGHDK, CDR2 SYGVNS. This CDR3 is CASRDSTGELFF. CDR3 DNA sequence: TGTGCCAGCAGAGACAGCACCGGGGAGCTGTTTTTT. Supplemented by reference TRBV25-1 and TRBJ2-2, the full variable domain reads EADIYQTPRYLVIGTGKKITLECSQTMGHDKMYWYQQDPGMELHLIHYSYGVNSTEKGDLSSESTVSRIRTEHFPLTLESARPSHTSQYLCASRDSTGELFFGEGSRLTVL.

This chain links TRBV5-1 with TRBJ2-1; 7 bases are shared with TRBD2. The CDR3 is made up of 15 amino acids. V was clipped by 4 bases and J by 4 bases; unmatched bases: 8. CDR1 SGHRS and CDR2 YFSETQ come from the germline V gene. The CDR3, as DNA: TGCGCCAGCAGCCAAGCGGGACCCCTGTACAATGAGCAGTTCTTC. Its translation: CASSQAGPLYNEQFF.

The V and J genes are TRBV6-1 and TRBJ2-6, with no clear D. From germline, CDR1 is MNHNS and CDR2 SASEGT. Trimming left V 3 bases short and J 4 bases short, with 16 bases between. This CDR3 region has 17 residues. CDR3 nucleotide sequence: TGTGCCAGCAGTGACCCTTTTACCGCGTCGGGGGCCAACGTCCTGACTTTC. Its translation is CASSDPFTASGANVLTF.

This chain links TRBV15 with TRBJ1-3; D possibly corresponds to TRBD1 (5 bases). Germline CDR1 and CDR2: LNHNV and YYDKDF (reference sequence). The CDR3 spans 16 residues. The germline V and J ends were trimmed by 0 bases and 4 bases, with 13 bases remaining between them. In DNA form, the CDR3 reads TGTGCCACCAGCAGAGACCCCGGGACTTCGGGAAACACCATATATTTT. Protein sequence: CATSRDPGTSGNTIYF.

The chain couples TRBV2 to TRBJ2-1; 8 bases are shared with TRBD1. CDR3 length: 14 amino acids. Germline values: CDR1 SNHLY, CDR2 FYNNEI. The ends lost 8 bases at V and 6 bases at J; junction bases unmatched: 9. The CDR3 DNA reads TGTGCCAGCGGGGCTCAGGGGGCGGGCAATGAGCAGTTCTTC. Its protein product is CASGAQGAGNEQFF. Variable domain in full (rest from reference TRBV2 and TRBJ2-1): EPEVTQTPSHQVTQMGQEVILRCVPISNHLYFYWYRQILGQKVEFLVSFYNNEISEKSEIFDDQFSVERPDGSNFTLKIRSTKLEDSAMYFCASGAQGAGNEQFFGPGTRLTVL.

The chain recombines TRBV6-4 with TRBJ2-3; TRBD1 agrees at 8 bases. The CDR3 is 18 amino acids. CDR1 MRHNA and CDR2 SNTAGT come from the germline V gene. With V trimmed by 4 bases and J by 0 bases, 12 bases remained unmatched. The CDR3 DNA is TGTGCCAGCAGTGTGTATGGACAGGGACGAACTAGCACAGATACGCAGTATTTT. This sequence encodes CASSVYGQGRTSTDTQYF.

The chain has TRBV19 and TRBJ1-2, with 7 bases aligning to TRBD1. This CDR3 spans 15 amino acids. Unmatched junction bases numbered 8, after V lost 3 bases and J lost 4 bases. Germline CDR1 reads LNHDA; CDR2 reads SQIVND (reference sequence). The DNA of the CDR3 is TGTGCCAGTAGTATGGAACAGGGGTCTCCCTATGGCTACACCTTC. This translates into CASSMEQGSPYGYTF.

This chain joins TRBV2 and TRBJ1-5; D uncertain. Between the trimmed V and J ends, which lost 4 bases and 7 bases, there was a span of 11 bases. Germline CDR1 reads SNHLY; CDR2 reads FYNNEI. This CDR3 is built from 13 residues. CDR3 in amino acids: CASSAPAYQPQHF. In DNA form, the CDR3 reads TGTGCCAGCAGTGCACCCGCGTACCAGCCCCAGCATTTT. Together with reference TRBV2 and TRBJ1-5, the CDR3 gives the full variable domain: EPEVTQTPSHQVTQMGQEVILRCVPISNHLYFYWYRQILGQKVEFLVSFYNNEISEKSEIFDDQFSVERPDGSNFTLKIRSTKLEDSAMYFCASSAPAYQPQHFGDGTRLSIL.

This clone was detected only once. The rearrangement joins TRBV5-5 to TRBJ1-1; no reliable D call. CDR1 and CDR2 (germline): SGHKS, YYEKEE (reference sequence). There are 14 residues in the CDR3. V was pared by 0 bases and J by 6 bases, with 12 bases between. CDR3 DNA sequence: TGTGCCAGCAGCTTGGTTCGCACCGAGTCTGAAGCTTTCTTT. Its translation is CASSLVRTESEAFF.

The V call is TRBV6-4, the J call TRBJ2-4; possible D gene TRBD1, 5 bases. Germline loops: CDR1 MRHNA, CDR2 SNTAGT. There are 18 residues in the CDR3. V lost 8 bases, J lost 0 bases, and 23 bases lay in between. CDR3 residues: CASRLDKAKTLAKNIQYF. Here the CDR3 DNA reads TGTGCCAGCCGACTGGACAAAGCCAAGACCCTAGCCAAAAACATTCAGTACTTC.

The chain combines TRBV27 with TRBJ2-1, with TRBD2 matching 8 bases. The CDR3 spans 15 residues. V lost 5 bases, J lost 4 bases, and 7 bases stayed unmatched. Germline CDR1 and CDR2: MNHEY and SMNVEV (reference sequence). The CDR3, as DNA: TGTGCCAGCAGTCCAACTCAGCGGGGGTACAATGAGCAGTTCTTC. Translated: CASSPTQRGYNEQFF.

This chain's CDR3 is CASSTQGYEQFF. In DNA, the CDR3 is TGTGCCAGCAGCACCCAGGGATATGAGCAGTTCTTC. J is TRBJ2-1 and V is TRBV6-2 or TRBV6-3; possible D gene TRBD1, 5 bases. This CDR3 comprises 12 residues. Germline CDR1 reads MNHEY; CDR2 reads SVGEGT. Trimming removed 6 bases at V and 8 bases at J, with 11 bases between.

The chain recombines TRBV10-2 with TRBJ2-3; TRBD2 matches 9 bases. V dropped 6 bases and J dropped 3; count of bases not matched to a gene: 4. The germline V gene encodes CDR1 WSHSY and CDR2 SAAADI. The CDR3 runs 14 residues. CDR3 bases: TGCGCCAGCAGGCGGGAGGGCGCAACAGATACGCAGTATTTT. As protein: CASRREGATDTQYF.

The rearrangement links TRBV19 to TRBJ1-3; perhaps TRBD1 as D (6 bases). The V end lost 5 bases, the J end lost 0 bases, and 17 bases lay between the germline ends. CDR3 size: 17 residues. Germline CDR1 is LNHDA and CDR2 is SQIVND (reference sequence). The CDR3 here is CASSPDGQKYSGNTIYF. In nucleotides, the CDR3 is TGTGCCAGTAGTCCCGACGGACAGAAGTACTCTGGAAACACCATATATTTT.

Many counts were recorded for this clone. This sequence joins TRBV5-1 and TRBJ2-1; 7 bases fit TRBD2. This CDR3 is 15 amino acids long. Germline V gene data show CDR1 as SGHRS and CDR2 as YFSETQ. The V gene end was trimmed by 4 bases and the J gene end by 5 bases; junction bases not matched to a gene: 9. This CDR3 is CASSLGTTTNNEQFF. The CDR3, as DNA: TGCGCCAGCAGCCTAGGGACTACAACCAACAATGAGCAGTTCTTC.

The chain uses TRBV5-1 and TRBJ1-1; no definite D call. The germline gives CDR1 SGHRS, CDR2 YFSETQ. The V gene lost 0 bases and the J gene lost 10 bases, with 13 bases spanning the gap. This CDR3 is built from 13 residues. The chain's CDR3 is CASSLESLSRAFF. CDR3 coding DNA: TGCGCCAGCAGCTTGGAGAGCCTTTCTAGAGCTTTCTTT.

The CDR3 coding sequence is TGTGCCAGCAGCCCAACCGCAGGGGCGATAGGTACCCAGTACTTC. Its protein product is CASSPTAGAIGTQYF. V and J are TRBV7-3 and TRBJ2-5, with D perhaps TRBD1 (6 bases). From germline, CDR1 is SGHTA and CDR2 FQGTGA. V was shortened by 5 bases and J by 8 bases, with 21 bases between the two germline ends. CDR3 length: 15 residues.

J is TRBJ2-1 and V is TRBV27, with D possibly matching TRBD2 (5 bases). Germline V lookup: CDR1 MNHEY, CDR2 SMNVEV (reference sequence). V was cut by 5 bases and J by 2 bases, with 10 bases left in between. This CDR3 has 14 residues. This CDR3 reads CASSPQRTYNEQFF. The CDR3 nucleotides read TGTGCCAGCAGTCCCCAGCGGACCTACAATGAGCAGTTCTTC.

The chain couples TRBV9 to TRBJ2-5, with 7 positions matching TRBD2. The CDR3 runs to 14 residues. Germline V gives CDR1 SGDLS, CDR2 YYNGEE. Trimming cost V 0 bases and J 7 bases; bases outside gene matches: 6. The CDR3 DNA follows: TGTGCCAGCAGCGTAGACATAACGGGGGGGACCCAGTACTTC. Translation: CASSVDITGGTQYF.